The clone carrying this TCR beta chain came up many times. Its specificity is unknown. This sample stems from a study of regulatory T cells in long-lasting Graves disease. Across the study: Persistent Graves' disease required over 5 years of antithyroid drugs and positive TSH receptor antibodies. The study, taken as a whole, reports: The study found persistent patients shared more public clonotypes (2,741) than new patients (about 1,000).

With iRepertoire HTBI primers and Arm-PCR of CDR3 regions, TCR beta libraries were built. TCRdb re-called the multiplex PCR reads through MiXCR, storing one row per CDR3 protein. In the table there are some 420,000 distinct CDR3 sequences, roughly 23% of which are singletons. Germline CDR1 and CDR2: SGDLS and YYNGEE. The V and J ends lost 3 bases and 4 bases respectively, with 8 bases between them. The CDR3 has 12 amino acids. This sample's time point: persistent/refractory GD, antithyroid drugs over 5 years with positive TRAb. Following extraction of RNA from PBMCs, that RNA was used to make the TCR library. The collection involved drawing approximately 9 milliliters of peripheral blood into EDTA tubes.

The clonotype comes from a female donor with Graves disease. The chain has TRBV9 and TRBJ2-7, with D tentatively TRBD1 or TRBD2 (5 bases each). Sequenced material: peripheral blood mononuclear cells (PBMCs), taken when the disease was refractory, from a patient treated with antithyroid drugs. The CDR3 region is CASSGDRYEQYF. The CDR3 coding sequence is TGTGCCAGCAGCGGGGACCGATACGAGCAGTACTTC.